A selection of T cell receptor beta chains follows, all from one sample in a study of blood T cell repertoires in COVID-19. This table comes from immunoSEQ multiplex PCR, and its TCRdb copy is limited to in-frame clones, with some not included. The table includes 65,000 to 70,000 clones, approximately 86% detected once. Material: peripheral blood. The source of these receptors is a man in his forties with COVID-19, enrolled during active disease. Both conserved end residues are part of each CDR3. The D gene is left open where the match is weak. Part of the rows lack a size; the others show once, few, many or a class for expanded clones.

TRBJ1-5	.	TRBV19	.	TGTGCCAAACGTCAGGGGAAAGCTAGCAATCAGCCCCAGCATTTT	CAKRQGKASNQPQHF
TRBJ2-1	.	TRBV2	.	TGTGCCAGCAGTGAAGATTTAGCGGCGTCCTACAATGAGCAGTTCTTC	CASSEDLAASYNEQFF
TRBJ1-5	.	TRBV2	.	TGTGCCAGCAGCGGACAGAACAATCAGCCCCAGCATTTT	CASSGQNNQPQHF
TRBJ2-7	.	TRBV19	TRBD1	TGTGCCAGTAGTTCGGACAGGGGCGAGCAGTACTTC	CASSSDRGEQYF
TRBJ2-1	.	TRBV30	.	TGCGGGGGGCAGGGTTCCACGAGCTCCTACAATGAGCAGTTCTTC	CGGQGSTSSYNEQFF
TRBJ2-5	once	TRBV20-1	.	TGCAGTGCGGGCCCCGAGACCCAGTACTTC	CSAGPETQYF
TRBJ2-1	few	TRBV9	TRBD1	TGTGCCAGCAGCCCCCCCGGGACAGGGAGAGACAATGAGCAGTTCTTC	CASSPPGTGRDNEQFF
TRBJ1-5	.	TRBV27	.	TGTGCCAGCAGTTTGTGGGGGGGGAATCAGCCCCAGCATTTT	CASSLWGGNQPQHF
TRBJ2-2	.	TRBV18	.	TGTGCCAGCTCACCGACGGGATCGAACACCGGGGAGCTGTTTTTT	CASSPTGSNTGELFF
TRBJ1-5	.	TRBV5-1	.	TGCGCCAGCAGCTTGGGGTCCTCCGGTCAGCCCCAGCATTTT	CASSLGSSGQPQHF
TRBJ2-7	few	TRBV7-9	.	TGTGCCAGCAGCTGGGGCGGCAGGTCCTACGAGCAGTACTTC	CASSWGGRSYEQYF
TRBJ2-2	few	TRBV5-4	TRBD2	TGTGCCAGCAGCTTGGCTCGCGGCGGGGGGGCTGGCGGGGAGCTGTTTTTT	CASSLARGGGAGGELFF
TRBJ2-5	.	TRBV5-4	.	TGTGCCAGCAGCGATTACAGGGATGGTGAGACCCAGTACTTC	CASSDYRDGETQYF
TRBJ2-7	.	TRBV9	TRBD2	TGTGCCAGCAGCGTAGAGGGACTAGGCGGCGACGAGCAGTACTTC	CASSVEGLGGDEQYF
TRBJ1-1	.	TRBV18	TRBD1	TGTGCCAGCTCACCAGTGGACAGGGTTTTGAACACTGAAGCTTTCTTT	CASSPVDRVLNTEAFF
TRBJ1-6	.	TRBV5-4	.	TGTGCCAGCAGCTTAACTCGAGGGGGAAAGGTCTTTTCACCCCTCCACTTT	CASSLTRGGKVFSPLHF
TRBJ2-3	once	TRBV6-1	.	TGTGCCAGCAGTGAATCCCTCGGGGTCAATACGCAGTATTTT	CASSESLGVNTQYF
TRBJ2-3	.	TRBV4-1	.	TGCGCCAGCAGCCCTCAGGGGTTAGGAACAGATACGCAGTATTTT	CASSPQGLGTDTQYF
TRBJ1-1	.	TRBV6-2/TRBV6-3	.	TGTGCCAGCAGTTACTCGCAGGGCCAAGCTTTCTTT	CASSYSQGQAFF
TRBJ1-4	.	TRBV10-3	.	TGTGCCATCAGTGCTGGGGAGAGTGAAAAACTGTTTTTT	CAISAGESEKLFF
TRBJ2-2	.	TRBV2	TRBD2	TGTGCCAGCAGTCGCCTAGCGGGGGGTACCGGGGAGCTGTTTTTT	CASSRLAGGTGELFF
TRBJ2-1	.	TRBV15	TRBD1	TGTGCCACCAGCAGAGGGGACAGGGGCCATGAGCAGTTCTTC	CATSRGDRGHEQFF
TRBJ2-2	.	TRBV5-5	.	TGTGCCAGCAGCTTCCGGCTACAGGGCGCGAACACCGGGGAGCTGTTTTTT	CASSFRLQGANTGELFF
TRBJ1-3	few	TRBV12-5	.	TGTGCTAGTGGTTTGAGGCAGGGAGGTGGAAACACCATATATTTT	CASGLRQGGGNTIYF
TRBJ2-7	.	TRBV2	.	TGTGCCAGCAGTTTTGATCGAGCCTACGAGCAGTACTTC	CASSFDRAYEQYF
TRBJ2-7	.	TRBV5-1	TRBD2	TGCGCCAGCAGCGGAACTAGCGCCTCCTACGAGCAGTACTTC	CASSGTSASYEQYF
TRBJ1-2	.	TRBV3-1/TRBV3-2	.	TGTGCCAGCAGCCAACGTGAGACAGGAGGAGGCTACACCTTC	CASSQRETGGGYTF
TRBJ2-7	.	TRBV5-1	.	TGCGCCAGCAGCTTGTCAAGCGGCGGCCACGAGCAGTACTTC	CASSLSSGGHEQYF
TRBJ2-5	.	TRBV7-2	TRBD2	TGTGCCAGCAGCTCCAGGACTAGCCGGGGAGAGACCCAGTACTTC	CASSSRTSRGETQYF
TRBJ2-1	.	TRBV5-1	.	TGCGCCAGCAGCTTAGGAGGGGCCTACAATGAGCAGTTCTTC	CASSLGGAYNEQFF
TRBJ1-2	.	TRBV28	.	TGTGCCAGCAGTGAGGACACTCCCCCGGGCTACACCTTC	CASSEDTPPGYTF
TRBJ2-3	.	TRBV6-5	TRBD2	TGTGCCAGCAGCGGGGGGACTGGCACAGATACGCAGTATTTT	CASSGGTGTDTQYF
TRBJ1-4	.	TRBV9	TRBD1	TGTGCCAGCAGCGTAGGTGGACAGGGACGTGAAAAACTGTTTTTT	CASSVGGQGREKLFF
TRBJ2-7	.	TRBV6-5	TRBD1	TGTGCCAGCAGTCGGGGACAGTTTGGGCAGTACTTC	CASSRGQFGQYF
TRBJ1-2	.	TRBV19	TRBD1	TGTGCCAGTAACAGCTATGGACAGGGAGCCTATGGCTACACCTTC	CASNSYGQGAYGYTF
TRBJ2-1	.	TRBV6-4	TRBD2	TGTGCCAGCAGTCGACTAGCGGGGGGGACAAGCTCCTACAATGAGCAGTTCTTC	CASSRLAGGTSSYNEQFF